Here is one TCR beta chain with its context. Under the authors' procedure: By means of reference gene primer amplification, nucleated cell counts were estimated. Repertoires were generated with immunoSEQ multiplex PCR, while TCRdb's copy carries only in-frame clones and drops some. The D gene and trimming were derived from the DNA, and the V and J assignments and clone size from that table. Of 200,000 to 300,000 clones in the sample, 70% to 90% are singletons; the top ten hold 2.3%. The data belong to a study of blood T cell repertoires in COVID-19. Study in general: COVID-19 samples collected from the United States, Italy and Spain covered acute and convalescent phases. T cells, B-cell-depleted T cells, or PBMCs provided the cDNA or gDNA that served as material.

Germline loops: CDR1 SGHTA, CDR2 FQGNSA. This CDR3 contains 18 residues. The trim removed 5 bases at V and 6 bases at J, leaving 12 bases unmatched. The sequencing sample was made of peripheral blood. The rearrangement uses TRBV7-2 and TRBJ2-1; 14 bases fit TRBD2. This TCR was recovered from a woman between 50 and 59 years old with acute or convalescent COVID-19. The CDR3 bases are TGTGCCAGCAGCCTCATACTATTGACTAGCGGGAGGGGCAATGAGCAGTTCTTC. Amino acid sequence: CASSLILLTSGRGNEQFF.